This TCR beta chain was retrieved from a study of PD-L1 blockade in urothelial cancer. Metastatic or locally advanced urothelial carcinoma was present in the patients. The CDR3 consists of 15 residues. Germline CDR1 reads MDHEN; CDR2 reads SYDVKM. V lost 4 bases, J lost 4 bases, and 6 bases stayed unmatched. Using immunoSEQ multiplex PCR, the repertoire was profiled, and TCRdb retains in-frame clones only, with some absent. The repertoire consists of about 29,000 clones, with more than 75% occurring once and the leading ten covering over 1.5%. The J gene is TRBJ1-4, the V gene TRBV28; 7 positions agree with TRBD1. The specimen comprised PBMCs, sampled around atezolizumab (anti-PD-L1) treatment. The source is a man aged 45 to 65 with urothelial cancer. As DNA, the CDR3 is TGTGCCAGCAGTTGGAGACAGGGCAATAATGAAAAACTGTTTTTT. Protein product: CASSWRQGNNEKLFF.